The sequence of this T cell receptor (beta chain) was determined in a study of cytomegalovirus exposure and HLA in healthy donors. Turning to this clone: Its antigen is not known.

Vbeta (60) and Jbeta (13) primers were used in the PCR. Using immunoSEQ multiplex PCR, the repertoire was profiled, and TCRdb retains in-frame clones only, with some absent. The data contain roughly 110,000 clones, more than 60% of them singletons. Trimming left V 5 bases short and J 5 bases short, with 19 bases between. The length of the CDR3 is 17 residues. The germline V gene encodes CDR1 SEHNR and CDR2 FQNEAQ (reference sequence). Study outcomes and limitations: A reported reduction in N-insertions relative to the approximately 690-donor mean was seen in an Asian-associated ancestry cluster in a later analysis.

The sequenced material came from PBMCs. The sequence was obtained from a man aged 55 to 70 in good health and CMV-seronegative. The V gene is TRBV7-9, the J gene TRBJ1-6; TRBD1 is a possible D gene (6 bases). The CDR3 loop is CASSPYTGGAHNSPLHF. CDR3 in DNA: TGTGCCAGCAGCCCCTATACGGGGGGGGCCCATAATTCACCCCTCCACTTT. Drawing the rest from reference TRBV7-9 and TRBJ1-6, the complete variable domain is DTGVSQNPRHKITKRGQNVTFRCDPISEHNRLYWYRQTLGQGPEFLTYFQNEAQLEKSRLLSDRFSAERPKGSFSTLEIQRTEQGDSAMYLCASSPYTGGAHNSPLHFGNGTRLTVT.